What follows describes a single TCR beta chain. Its antigen is not identified. Sequenced by immunoSEQ multiplex PCR; TCRdb stores in-frame clones only, minus some. Among 6,000 to 8,500 clones listed, roughly 80% were seen once. These data belong to a study of immune evolution from preneoplasia to lung adenocarcinoma. The V and J ends lost 7 bases and 3 bases respectively, with 21 bases between them. In germline, CDR1 is SGHRS, CDR2 YFSETQ. This CDR3 region has 16 residues. Overall study findings and caveats: Top clone frequencies peaked in normal lung, apparently declining through invasive adenocarcinoma.

The sequence was collected from an older donor with lung adenocarcinoma. Some clones in this sample may be carry-over from other donors' samples. Sequencing used FFPE atypical adenomatous hyperplasia tissue from the lung. Subset: atypical adenomatous hyperplasia (AAH), lung preneoplasia. V and J are TRBV5-1 and TRBJ2-3, with D maybe TRBD2 (5 bases). CDR3 sequence: CASGDGVSASTDTQYF. CDR3 in DNA: TGCGCCAGCGGCGATGGCGTTAGCGCTAGTACAGATACGCAGTATTTT.